This T cell receptor beta chain emerged from a study of T cells expressing NK-cell markers. As for the study in general: Sorted CD3+CD56+NKG2C+, CD3+CD56+NKG2C- and CD3+CD56-NKG2C+ T cells provided the TCR beta repertoires. Eight donors were sequenced, seven testing HCMV-seropositive and one testing seronegative. Overall study findings and caveats: Of CD8+ T cells, about 1.0-8% belonged to dominant NKG2C+ clonotypes in several donors.

Germline V lookup: CDR1 ENHRY, CDR2 SYGVKD. This CDR3 contains 13 residues. Remarks on this clonotype: Its target is unknown.

For each CDR3 protein, TCRdb gives one entry from its re-call of the 5' RACE reads, without DNA. This sample contains 300,000 to 500,000 distinct CDR3 sequences. This TCR derives from a woman aged 50 to 60 in good health. Sequencing used blood T cells: a sorted CD56 or NKG2C T cell subset, CD4+ or CD8+ T cells, or bulk PBMC T cells (not recorded which). The chain recombines TRBV10-3 with TRBJ1-2. The chain's CDR3 is CAILGRANYGYTF.